A single sample is the source of the 19 T cell receptor beta chains below, sequenced in a study of circulating CD8 cells and anti-PD-1 response in melanoma. TCR libraries were prepared from around 15 ng of total RNA with the QIAseq Immune Repertoire TCR panel. TCRdb re-called the reads through MiXCR, storing one row per CDR3 protein. The sample has over a thousand distinct CDR3 sequences, just under 7.5% seen once. Sorting of live CD3+CD8+TCRalphabeta+ cells by PD-1 and/or TIGIT gave four subsets. Here the sequenced sample was CD8+ T cells from PBMCs, taken at baseline or after one month of anti-PD-1 therapy (not recorded which). The receptors come from a human donor with melanoma.

In the case of this clonotype: A read error is possible here, since a much larger clone lies one base away. This chain links TRBV28 with TRBJ2-2, with unresolved D. This CDR3 has 15 residues. CDR1 is MDHEN, CDR2 SYDVKM, per germline. CDR3 residues: CAGSMDPSNTGELFF. The CDR3 DNA follows: TGTGCCGGCAGTATGGACCCCTCGAACACCGGGGAGCTGTTTTTT. The full variable domain, completed using reference TRBV28 and TRBJ2-2, is DVKVTQSSRYLVKRTGEKVFLECVQDMDHENMFWYRQDPGLGLRLIYFSYDVKMKEKGDIPEGYSVSREKKERFSLILESASTNQTSMYLCAGSMDPSNTGELFFGEGSRLTVL.

In regard to this clonotype: The missing conserved phenylalanine or tryptophan at the end of this CDR3 makes a read error likely. V usage is TRBV19 and J usage is TRBJ2-1, with D tentatively TRBD1 or TRBD2 (5 bases each). Germline V lookup: CDR1 LNHDA, CDR2 SQIVND (reference sequence). The length of the CDR3 is 15 residues. The CDR3 coding sequence is TGTACCAGTAGTGATGGGGGAGATAGCCGGAATGAGCAGTTCCTC. Translating gives CTSSDGGDSRNEQFL.

By share, this clonotype counts as medium-sized. The rearrangement joins TRBV6-6 to TRBJ2-3, with 14 bases fitting TRBD2. The germline V gene has CDR1 MNHNY and CDR2 SVGAGI (reference sequence). V gave up 6 bases and J gave up 5 bases; unmatched junction bases: 13. This CDR3 spans 18 amino acids. CDR3 nucleotides: TGTGCCAGCAGCCCGGGACTAGCGGGGGCTTACCGAGGAGATACGCAGTATTTT. It codes for CASSPGLAGAYRGDTQYF.

This clonotype is labeled medium-sized. The V and J genes are TRBV27 and TRBJ2-7; 7 bases match TRBD2. The ends lost 8 bases at V and 2 bases at J; junction bases unmatched: 0. Per germline, CDR1 MNHEY and CDR2 SMNVEV (reference sequence). The CDR3 has 11 residues. The CDR3 loop reads CASGGAYEQYF. The DNA of the CDR3 is TGTGCCAGCGGGGGGGCCTACGAGCAGTACTTC.

J is TRBJ2-3 and V is TRBV28; no firm D call. The CDR3 has 11 residues. CDR1 and CDR2 from the germline V gene are MDHEN and SYDVKM. Trimming removed 9 bases from V and 6 bases from J, with 10 bases in between. The CDR3 loop reads CARYLGDTQYF. The CDR3 region has the DNA TGTGCCAGGTACTTGGGGGATACGCAGTATTTT.

By its share, this clonotype is large. The chain has TRBV28 and TRBJ1-2, with D perhaps matching TRBD1 (5 bases). From germline, CDR1 is MDHEN and CDR2 SYDVKM. V was trimmed by 4 bases and J by 2 bases, leaving 17 bases between them. The CDR3 has 16 amino acids. The CDR3 here is CASSSTAGYQNYGYTF. CDR3 nucleotide sequence: TGTGCCAGCAGTTCAACCGCAGGGTATCAGAACTATGGCTACACCTTC.

This clonotype is categorized as medium-sized. CDR3 residues: CASSISAGNNEQFF. The CDR3 DNA follows: TGTGCCAGTAGTATATCTGCAGGGAACAATGAGCAGTTCTTC. The V and J genes are TRBV19 and TRBJ2-1, with D possibly being TRBD1 (5 bases). CDR3 size: 14 residues. Trimming took 2 bases from V and 5 from J, leaving 10 bases between them. CDR1 and CDR2 (germline): LNHDA, SQIVND (reference sequence).

By share of the sample, this clonotype is medium-sized. This chain joins TRBV28 and TRBJ2-3, with unresolved D. The CDR3 consists of 17 residues. In germline, CDR1 is MDHEN, CDR2 SYDVKM. The V end lost 3 bases, the J end lost 7 bases, and 23 bases lay between the germline ends. CDR3 bases: TGTGCCAGCAGTTTTCCCCGATCAGACCCGAGCACGAATACGCAGTATTTT. Translating it yields CASSFPRSDPSTNTQYF.

Comments on this clonotype: Since no conserved phenylalanine or tryptophan closes the CDR3, a read error is the likely cause. The chain has TRBV19 and TRBJ2-7; a possible D gene is TRBD2 (5 bases). The CDR3 length is 15 residues. V was cut by 3 bases and J by 3 bases, with 15 bases left in between. Germline V gene data show CDR1 as LNHDA and CDR2 as SQIVND (reference sequence). The CDR3, as DNA: TGTGCCAGTAGTATTAGCGACGGCAGCTACTACGAGCAGTACTCC. Translating gives CASSISDGSYYEQYS.

This clonotype is large in the sample. The rearrangement links TRBV9 to TRBJ2-5, with D possibly matching TRBD1 (6 bases). The V end lost 4 bases, the J end lost 1 base, and 14 bases lay between the germline ends. CDR1 is SGDLS, CDR2 YYNGEE, per germline. There are 15 residues in the CDR3. Here the CDR3 reads CASSSTGATQETQYF. For the CDR3, the DNA is TGTGCCAGCAGCTCGACAGGAGCCACCCAAGAGACCCAGTACTTC.

About this clonotype itself: Given a much more abundant clone one base away, this may be a read error. V gene TRBV28 combines with J gene TRBJ2-7; maybe TRBD1 (6 bases). Germline loops: CDR1 MDHEN, CDR2 SYDVKM. CDR3 size: 16 residues. The CDR3 sequence: CAGSSTRDTYTYEQYF. The CDR3 DNA is TGTGCCGGCAGTTCGACCCGGGACACATACACCTACGAGCAGTACTTC.

This clonotype rates as medium-sized (0.01 to 0.1%). This chain joins TRBV29-1 and TRBJ2-6, with D tentatively TRBD1 (5 bases). This CDR3 is built from 14 residues. The ends were cut back, 5 bases at V and 4 bases at J, with 12 bases in the middle. Germline-derived CDR1 and CDR2 are SQVTM and ANQGSEA. The CDR3, as DNA: TGCAGCGTTAATGCAGGGTTGGGGGCCAACGTCCTGACTTTC. This gives the protein CSVNAGLGANVLTF. Variable domain in full (rest from reference TRBV29-1 and TRBJ2-6): SAVISQKPSRDICQRGTSLTIQCQVDSQVTMMFWYRQQPGQSLTLIATANQGSEATYESGFVIDKFPISRPNLTFSTLTVSNMSPEDSSIYLCSVNAGLGANVLTFGAGSRLTVL.

This clonotype is medium-sized by share. The chain joins TRBV2 to TRBJ2-1; 12 nucleotides align to TRBD2. V shed 3 bases, J shed 3 bases, and the junction held 3 bases outside the gene matches. The CDR3 covers 16 residues. Germline CDR1 SNHLY, CDR2 FYNNEI. CDR3 protein: CASSEKGLAGYNEQFF. CDR3 DNA: TGTGCCAGCAGTGAGAAGGGACTAGCGGGCTACAATGAGCAGTTCTTC.

This clonotype is labeled as medium-sized. The chain couples TRBV4-2 to TRBJ2-2; no clear D gene. The CDR3 is made up of 17 amino acids. V was clipped by 0 bases and J by 4 bases, with 15 bases between them. Per the germline V gene, CDR1 is LGHNA and CDR2 is YNFKEQ. CDR3 DNA: TGTGCCAGCAGCCAAGATGACCTGTTTATGGGCACCGGGGAGCTGTTTTTT. Its protein product is CASSQDDLFMGTGELFF.

In its sample, this clonotype ranks as large. The V and J genes are TRBV9 and TRBJ2-3; 14 nucleotides match TRBD2. CDR3 length: 18 amino acids. With V trimmed by 4 bases and J by 4 bases, 11 bases remained unmatched. Germline CDR1 SGDLS, CDR2 YYNGEE. In DNA form, the CDR3 reads TGTGCCAGCAGCACAGGACTAGCGGGGGGCCTTCAGGCAGATACGCAGTATTTT. Its translation: CASSTGLAGGLQADTQYF.

In this sample, this clonotype is large. The chain recombines TRBV27 with TRBJ1-2; the match to TRBD1 covers 7 bases. Germline trimming cut 6 bases from V and 4 bases from J; bases unmatched to any gene: 8. This CDR3 spans 14 amino acids. Germline CDR1 MNHEY, CDR2 SMNVEV (reference sequence). CDR3 protein: CASREQGNLYGYTF. For the CDR3, the DNA is TGTGCCAGCAGGGAACAGGGGAACCTCTATGGCTACACCTTC.

By share, this clonotype counts as medium-sized. The chain carries TRBV27 and TRBJ2-1; possibly TRBD1 or TRBD2 for D (5 bases each). The V end lost 2 bases, the J end lost 6 bases, and 14 bases lay between the germline ends. This CDR3 contains 15 residues. CDR1 is MNHEY and CDR2 is SMNVEV in the germline V gene (reference sequence). Here the CDR3 DNA reads TGTGCCAGCAGTTTAATCGGGACGCGTTCCAATGAGCAGTTCTTC. This gives the protein CASSLIGTRSNEQFF.

This clonotype is medium-sized. V and J are TRBV28 and TRBJ1-2, with a tentative D call TRBD1 (5 bases). V was shortened by 0 bases and J by 2 bases, with 7 bases between the two germline ends. Germline V gives CDR1 MDHEN, CDR2 SYDVKM. This CDR3 has 14 residues. CDR3 sequence reads: CASSLWGLNYGYTF. For the CDR3, the DNA is TGTGCCAGCAGTTTATGGGGGCTAAACTATGGCTACACCTTC.

In DNA, the CDR3 is TGTGCCAGCAGTTACTTCCGGGGGGGCACAGATACGCAGTATTTT. It is translated as CASSYFRGGTDTQYF. V and J are TRBV6-6 and TRBJ2-3; 7 bases map to TRBD2. V was clipped by 1 base and J by 1 base; unmatched bases: 2. The CDR3 contains 15 residues. The germline gives CDR1 MNHNY, CDR2 SVGAGI (reference sequence).